Each of the 22 T cell receptor beta chains below was sequenced from the same sample in a study of T-cell memory formation after mild COVID-19. TCRdb re-called the 5' RACE reads with MiXCR, one entry per CDR3 protein. The sample includes roughly 40,000 distinct CDR3 sequences, 6% to 9.5% seen only once; the top ten take less than 1.5%. Sequencing input: PBMCs or a T cell subset sorted from them (not recorded which). These receptors came from a young man who had mild COVID-19 (a few samples of this study predate the infection). Cell type and time point are not known.

By share, this clonotype counts as medium-sized (0.01 to 0.1%). This chain connects TRBV5-1 to TRBJ2-3; D is unresolved. Trimming took off 3 bases at V and 2 bases at J, with 10 bases between the two ends. Germline CDR1 is SGHRS and CDR2 is YFSETQ. CDR3 length: 14 amino acids. The CDR3 region is CASSSQTLTDTQYF. CDR3 in DNA: TGCGCCAGCAGCTCCCAGACCCTCACAGATACGCAGTATTTT. The full variable domain, completed using reference TRBV5-1 and TRBJ2-3, is KAGVTQTPRYLIKTRGQQVTLSCSPISGHRSVSWYQQTPGQGLQFLFEYFSETQRNKGNFPGRFSGRQFSNSRSEMNVSTLELGDSALYLCASSSQTLTDTQYFGPGTRLTVL.

This clonotype was picked up many times. DNA for the CDR3: TGTGCCAGCACCCTAGCGGGGAGCACAGATACGCAGTATTTT. This sequence encodes CASTLAGSTDTQYF. The chain carries TRBV12-3 or TRBV12-4 and TRBJ2-3; TRBD2 aligns across 9 bases. V shed 7 bases and J 0 bases; nucleotides not matched to a gene: 2. The CDR3 consists of 14 residues.

This clonotype was picked up many times. This chain uses TRBV2 with TRBJ2-1; D is unclear. Per germline, CDR1 SNHLY and CDR2 FYNNEI. V gave up 2 bases and J gave up 6 bases, with 11 bases separating them. The CDR3 runs to 14 residues. The CDR3 here is CASSELSAGNEQFF. Written as DNA, the CDR3 is TGTGCCAGCAGTGAACTGTCCGCCGGCAATGAGCAGTTCTTC.

This clonotype was observed a handful of times. The genes are TRBV16 and TRBJ2-3; TRBD1 matches at 7 bases. This CDR3 is built from 16 residues. Trimming removed 0 bases from V and 2 bases from J; junction bases left unmatched: 5. Germline loops: CDR1 KGHSY, CDR2 FQNENV. The CDR3 reads CASSQSIGGVTDTQYF. CDR3 nucleotides: TGTGCCAGCAGCCAATCCATAGGGGGCGTCACAGATACGCAGTATTTT.

In its sample, this clonotype was seen many times. The rearrangement uses TRBV5-1 and TRBJ2-1; the D is unclear. CDR1 and CDR2 (germline): SGHRS, YFSETQ. V was pared by 0 bases and J by 1 base, with 14 bases between. CDR3 length: 17 amino acids. The CDR3 nucleotides are TGCGCCAGCAGCTTGGGGCAGATTTCCACATCCTACAATGAGCAGTTCTTC. Residues: CASSLGQISTSYNEQFF.

This clonotype was seen repeatedly, ten times or more. The rearrangement uses TRBV20-1 and TRBJ2-3; D may match TRBD1 or TRBD2 (5 bases each). The germline gives CDR1 DFQATT, CDR2 SNEGSKA (reference sequence). The CDR3 sequence is 14 residues long. The ends were cut back, 0 bases at V and 4 bases at J, with 11 bases in the middle. The CDR3 loop reads CSARDAVGADTQYF. Here the CDR3 DNA reads TGCAGTGCTAGAGATGCAGTGGGGGCAGATACGCAGTATTTT.

The chain uses TRBV20-1 and TRBJ1-4; no reliable D call. Germline-derived CDR1 and CDR2 are DFQATT and SNEGSKA (reference sequence). The CDR3 covers 15 residues. The germline V and J ends were trimmed by 0 bases and 6 bases, with 14 bases remaining between them. This chain's CDR3 is CSARDRRIPDEKLFF. In nucleotides, the CDR3 is TGCAGTGCTAGAGATCGGCGGATCCCGGATGAAAAACTGTTTTTT.

The CDR3 nucleotides read TGTGCCAGCAGCTCTACGGGGAGTTCGGGCTATGGCTACACCTTC. Its translation: CASSSTGSSGYGYTF. V and J are TRBV11-1 and TRBJ1-2; D is undetermined. Trimming removed 4 bases at V and 4 bases at J, with 16 bases between. The CDR3 contains 15 residues. The germline CDR1 and CDR2 sequences are SGHAT and FQDESV (reference sequence).

The gene calls are TRBV6-2 or TRBV6-3 and TRBJ1-1; no definite D call. The germline V gene has CDR1 MNHEY and CDR2 SVGEGT. The CDR3 is 13 amino acids. V gave up 11 bases and J gave up 5 bases, with 18 bases separating them. CDR3 DNA sequence: TGTGCCGGCCGACGGGGATCGGAAACTGAAGCTTTCTTT. Its protein product is CAGRRGSETEAFF.

V and J are TRBV7-9 and TRBJ1-5; D is unclear. Trimming left V 4 bases short and J 5 bases short, with 12 bases between. The CDR3 length is 14 residues. Germline V gives CDR1 SEHNR, CDR2 FQNEAQ (reference sequence). CDR3 region: CASSSQNGDQPQHF. DNA of the CDR3: TGTGCCAGCAGCTCACAGAACGGGGATCAGCCCCAGCATTTT.

This clonotype showed up just a few times. This chain connects TRBV6-1 to TRBJ2-7, with 8 bases lining up with TRBD2. J gave up 5 bases and V 6 bases, and 6 bases lay outside the gene matches. The germline V gene encodes CDR1 MNHNS and CDR2 SASEGT. The CDR3 length is 13 residues. The CDR3 loop is CASSDSGGDEQYF. The CDR3 DNA reads TGTGCCAGCAGCGACAGCGGGGGAGACGAGCAGTACTTC.

This clonotype was counted a few times. The chain joins TRBV29-1 to TRBJ1-1; 8 bases line up with TRBD1. Trimming removed 4 bases from V and 11 bases from J; junction bases left unmatched: 6. The CDR3 spans 11 residues. CDR1 is SQVTM and CDR2 is ANQGSEA in the germline V gene. The CDR3 sequence: CSVVQGAWAFF. In DNA form, the CDR3 reads TGCAGCGTTGTTCAGGGGGCCTGGGCTTTCTTT.

This chain connects TRBV30 to TRBJ2-7; 9 bases agree with TRBD1. The CDR3 is 12 amino acids. Germline V CDR1 and CDR2: GTSNPN, SVGIG (reference sequence). Losses at the gene ends were 8 bases for V and 6 bases for J; bases not matched to a gene: 8. CDR3 DNA sequence: TGTGCCGGGGACAGGGAAAGCGGCGAGCAGTACTTC. It yields the protein CAGDRESGEQYF.

This clonotype was observed a handful of times. The junction and the germline gene differ at one end; a read error may be behind it. The genes are TRBV9 and TRBJ1-3, with D hard to call. CDR1 is SGDLS and CDR2 is YYNGEE in the germline V gene. This CDR3 has 13 residues. CDR3 in DNA: TGTGCCAGCAGCGCAAACGCTGGCAACACCATATATTTT. This gives the protein CASSANAGNTIYF.

This clonotype was found many times. The CDR3 DNA reads TGCAGTGCTAGAGACCCAGGTCGCACAGATACGCAGTATTTT. It is translated as CSARDPGRTDTQYF. This chain uses TRBV20-1 with TRBJ2-3, with unresolved D. V shed 0 bases and J shed 1 base, with 8 bases lying between them. This CDR3 is 14 amino acids long. Germline CDR1 DFQATT, CDR2 SNEGSKA (reference sequence).

The chain links TRBV5-4 to TRBJ2-3, with 7 bases that match TRBD2. The germline V gene encodes CDR1 SGHNT and CDR2 YYREEE (reference sequence). J lost 0 bases, V lost 4 bases, and 11 bases had no gene match. The CDR3 extends over 17 amino acids. The DNA for the CDR3 is TGTGCCAGCAGCGTTGGGGGAGCGGGGTCTAGCACAGATACGCAGTATTTT. The encoded protein is CASSVGGAGSSTDTQYF.

This clonotype showed up many times. This chain links TRBV6-5 with TRBJ2-7; TRBD1 aligns across 8 bases. The germline V gene has CDR1 MNHEY and CDR2 SVGAGI. With V trimmed by 5 bases and J by 3 bases, 3 bases remained unmatched. This CDR3 has 13 residues. CDR3: CASSEDRDYEQYF. The CDR3 nucleotides are TGTGCCAGCAGTGAGGACAGGGACTACGAGCAGTACTTC.

This clonotype was seen only a few times. This chain joins TRBV5-1 and TRBJ2-1, with TRBD2 matching 9 bases. The CDR3 runs to 16 residues. Trimming took 4 bases from V and 5 from J; bases not matched to a gene: 10. CDR1 and CDR2 from the germline V gene are SGHRS and YFSETQ. CDR3 protein: CASSPGRRGGNNEQFF. The DNA for the CDR3 is TGCGCCAGCAGCCCGGGTCGGCGGGGGGGAAACAATGAGCAGTTCTTC. Full variable domain (missing parts from reference TRBV5-1 and TRBJ2-1): KAGVTQTPRYLIKTRGQQVTLSCSPISGHRSVSWYQQTPGQGLQFLFEYFSETQRNKGNFPGRFSGRQFSNSRSEMNVSTLELGDSALYLCASSPGRRGGNNEQFFGPGTRLTVL.

CDR3 DNA sequence: TGTGCCAGCAGCTTAGCCCCGAGGGGCCAGAACCATGAGCAGTTCTTC. The encoded protein is CASSLAPRGQNHEQFF. The chain recombines TRBV11-2 with TRBJ2-1, with D perhaps assigned TRBD1 or TRBD2 (5 bases each). The CDR3 length is 16 residues. V dropped 1 base and J dropped 8 bases, with 18 bases sitting between them. Per the germline V gene, CDR1 is SGHAT and CDR2 is FQNNGV. Variable domain in full (rest from reference TRBV11-2 and TRBJ2-1): EAGVAQSPRYKIIEKRQSVAFWCNPISGHATLYWYQQILGQGPKLLIQFQNNGVVDDSQLPKDRFSAERLKGVDSTLKIQPAKLEDSAVYLCASSLAPRGQNHEQFFGPGTRLTVL.

CDR3 sequence (DNA): TGCGCCAGCAGCTTCGACTTGCGTCTACAGAATGAGCAGTTCTTC. Residues: CASSFDLRLQNEQFF. The chain links TRBV5-1 to TRBJ2-1; D not certain. The ends were cut back, 2 bases at V and 7 bases at J, with 16 bases in the middle. Germline V gene sequence: CDR1 SGHRS, CDR2 YFSETQ. CDR3 size: 15 residues.

The CDR3 region has the DNA TGTGCCAGCAGCGTAGGGTTAGAGGGGAGTCTATCGAACACTGAAGCTTTCTTT. Encoded protein: CASSVGLEGSLSNTEAFF. The gene calls are TRBV9 and TRBJ1-1, with D perhaps TRBD1 (5 bases). Germline CDR1 is SGDLS and CDR2 is YYNGEE. The CDR3 extends over 18 amino acids. V was clipped by 0 bases and J by 1 base, with 19 bases between them.

This clonotype appeared many times. The chain has TRBV5-1 and TRBJ1-1, with D unresolved. Looked up from germline, CDR1 is SGHRS and CDR2 is YFSETQ. Trimming took off 0 bases at V and 0 bases at J, with 3 bases between the two ends. The CDR3 is 13 residues long. The CDR3 reads CASSLEVNTEAFF. CDR3 bases: TGCGCCAGCAGCTTGGAGGTGAACACTGAAGCTTTCTTT.